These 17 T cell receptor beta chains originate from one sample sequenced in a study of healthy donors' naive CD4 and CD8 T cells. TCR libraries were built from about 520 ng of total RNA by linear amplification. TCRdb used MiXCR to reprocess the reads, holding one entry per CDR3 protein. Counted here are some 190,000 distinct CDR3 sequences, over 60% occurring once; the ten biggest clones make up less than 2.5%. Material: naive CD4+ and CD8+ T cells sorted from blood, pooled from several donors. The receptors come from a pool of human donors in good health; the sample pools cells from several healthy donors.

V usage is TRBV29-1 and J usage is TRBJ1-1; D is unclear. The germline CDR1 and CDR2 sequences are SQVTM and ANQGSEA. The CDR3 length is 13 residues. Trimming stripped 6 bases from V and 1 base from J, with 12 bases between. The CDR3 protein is CSVVKGWNTEAFF. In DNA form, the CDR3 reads TGCAGCGTCGTTAAGGGTTGGAACACTGAAGCTTTCTTT.

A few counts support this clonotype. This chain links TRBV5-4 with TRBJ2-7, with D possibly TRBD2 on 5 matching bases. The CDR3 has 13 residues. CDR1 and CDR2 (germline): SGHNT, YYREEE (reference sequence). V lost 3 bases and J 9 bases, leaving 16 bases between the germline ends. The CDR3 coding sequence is TGTGCCAGCAGCTCACCGGGATCAGGAGGGCAGTACTTC. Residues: CASSSPGSGGQYF.

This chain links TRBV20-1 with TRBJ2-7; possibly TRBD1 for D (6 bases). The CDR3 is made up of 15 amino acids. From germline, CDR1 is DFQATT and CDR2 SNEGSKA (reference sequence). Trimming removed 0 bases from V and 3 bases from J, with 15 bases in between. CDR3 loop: CSARDSGTGYYEQYF. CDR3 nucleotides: TGCAGTGCTAGAGATTCGGGTACAGGGTACTACGAGCAGTACTTC.

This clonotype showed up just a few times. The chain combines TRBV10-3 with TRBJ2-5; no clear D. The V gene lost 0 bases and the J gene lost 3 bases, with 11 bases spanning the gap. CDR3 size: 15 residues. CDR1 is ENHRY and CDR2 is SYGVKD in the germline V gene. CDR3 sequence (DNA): TGTGCCATCAGTGAGTCGTTGGCGGCCGAAGAGACCCAGTACTTC. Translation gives CAISESLAAEETQYF.

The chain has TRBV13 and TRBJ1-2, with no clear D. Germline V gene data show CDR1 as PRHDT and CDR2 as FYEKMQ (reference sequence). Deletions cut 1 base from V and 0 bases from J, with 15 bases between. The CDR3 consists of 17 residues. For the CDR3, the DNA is TGTGCCAGCAGCTTAGTCGGGTTAGAGGATTCTAACTATGGCTACACCTTC. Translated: CASSLVGLEDSNYGYTF.

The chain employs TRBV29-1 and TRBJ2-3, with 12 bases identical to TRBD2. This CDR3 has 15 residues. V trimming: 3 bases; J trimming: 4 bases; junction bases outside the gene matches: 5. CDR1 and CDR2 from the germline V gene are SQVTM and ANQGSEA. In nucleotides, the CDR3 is TGCAGCGTTGAGTCTCTAGCGGGAGGGTCAGATACGCAGTATTTT. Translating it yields CSVESLAGGSDTQYF.

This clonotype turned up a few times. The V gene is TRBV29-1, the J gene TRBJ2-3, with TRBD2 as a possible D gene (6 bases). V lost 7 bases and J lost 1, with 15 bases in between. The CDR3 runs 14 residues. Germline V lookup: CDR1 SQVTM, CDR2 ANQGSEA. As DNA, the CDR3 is TGCAGCGGATGGGACTGGCCACGCACAGATACGCAGTATTTT. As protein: CSGWDWPRTDTQYF.

The CDR3 DNA reads as TGTGCCACCAGCGGGGGCACGTACAACAATGAGCAGTTCTTC. This gives the protein CATSGGTYNNEQFF. The chain links TRBV24-1 to TRBJ2-1; either TRBD1 or TRBD2 may fit D (6 bases each). The CDR3 consists of 14 residues. V was cut by 7 bases and J by 5 bases, with 14 bases left in between. The V gene's germline CDR1 is KGHDR and CDR2 SFDVKD.

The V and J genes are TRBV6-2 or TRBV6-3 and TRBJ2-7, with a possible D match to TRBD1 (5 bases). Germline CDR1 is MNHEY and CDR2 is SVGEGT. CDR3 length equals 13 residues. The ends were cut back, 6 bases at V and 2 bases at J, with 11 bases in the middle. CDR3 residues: CASRSVGAYEQYF. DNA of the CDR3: TGTGCCAGCAGGTCGGTAGGGGCCTACGAGCAGTACTTC.

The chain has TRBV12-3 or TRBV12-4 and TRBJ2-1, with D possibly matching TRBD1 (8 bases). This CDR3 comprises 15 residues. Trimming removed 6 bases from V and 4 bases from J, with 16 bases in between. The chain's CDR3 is CASRVDREGYNEQFF. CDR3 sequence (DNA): TGTGCCAGCAGAGTGGACAGGGAGGGGTACAATGAGCAGTTCTTC.

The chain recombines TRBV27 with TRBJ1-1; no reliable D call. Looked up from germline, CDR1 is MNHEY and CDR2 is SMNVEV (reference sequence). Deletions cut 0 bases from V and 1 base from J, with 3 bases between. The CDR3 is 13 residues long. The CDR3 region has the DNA TGTGCCAGCAGTTTATCAGCGAACACTGAAGCTTTCTTT. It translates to CASSLSANTEAFF.

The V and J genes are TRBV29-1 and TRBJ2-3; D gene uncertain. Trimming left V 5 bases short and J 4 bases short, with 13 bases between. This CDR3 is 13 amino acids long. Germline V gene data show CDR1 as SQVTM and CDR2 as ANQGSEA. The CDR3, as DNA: TGCAGCGTTCCGACCCGAGGTGCAGATACGCAGTATTTT. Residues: CSVPTRGADTQYF.

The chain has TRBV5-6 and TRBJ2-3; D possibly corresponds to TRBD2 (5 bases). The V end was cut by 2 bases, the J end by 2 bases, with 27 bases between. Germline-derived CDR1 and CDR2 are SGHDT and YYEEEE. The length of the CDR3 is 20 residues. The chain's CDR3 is CASSFPFVQAGTVDTDTQYF. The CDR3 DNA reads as TGTGCCAGCAGCTTCCCCTTTGTCCAGGCGGGCACCGTCGACACAGATACGCAGTATTTT.

CDR3 sequence (DNA): TGTGCCAGCAGCCAAGACAGGTCTACTGAAGCTTTCTTT. This codes for CASSQDRSTEAFF. The V and J genes are TRBV4-2 and TRBJ1-1, with no clear D. Germline assignment: CDR1 LGHNA and CDR2 YNFKEQ. The CDR3 spans 13 residues. Trimming stripped 0 bases from V and 5 bases from J, with 7 bases between.

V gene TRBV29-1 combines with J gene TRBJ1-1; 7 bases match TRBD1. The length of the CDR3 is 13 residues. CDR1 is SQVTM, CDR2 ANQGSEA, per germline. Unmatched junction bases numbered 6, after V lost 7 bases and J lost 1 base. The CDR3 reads CSAEGGSNTEAFF. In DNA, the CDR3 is TGCAGCGCCGAAGGGGGCTCGAACACTGAAGCTTTCTTT.

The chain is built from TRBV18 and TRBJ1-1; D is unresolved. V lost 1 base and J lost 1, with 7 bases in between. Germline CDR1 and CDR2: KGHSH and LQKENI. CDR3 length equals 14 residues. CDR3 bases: TGTGCCAGCTCACCACGCAGCGAGAACACTGAAGCTTTCTTT. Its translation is CASSPRSENTEAFF.

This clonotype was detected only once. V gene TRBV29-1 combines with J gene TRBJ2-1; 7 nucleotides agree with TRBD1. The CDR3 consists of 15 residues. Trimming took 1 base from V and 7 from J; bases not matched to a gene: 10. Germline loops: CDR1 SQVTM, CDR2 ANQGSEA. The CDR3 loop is CSVEGDTTGRNEQFF. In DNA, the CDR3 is TGCAGCGTTGAAGGAGATACGACAGGGAGAAATGAGCAGTTCTTC.